Each of the 14 T cell receptor beta chains below was sequenced from the same sample in a study of control samples from healthy donors and cancer patients. Sequencing was performed with immunoSEQ multiplex PCR; in TCRdb, only in-frame clones are kept and a portion is missing. The table includes 390,000 or so clones, 90% detected once. The sequencing input was PBMCs. The receptor set was obtained from a man aged 40-50 years with head and neck cancer.

The chain combines TRBV7-2 with TRBJ1-6; 8 positions match TRBD1. The V segment lost 5 bases and the J segment 9 bases; nucleotides outside the gene matches: 9. From germline, CDR1 is SGHTA and CDR2 FQGNSA. This CDR3 spans 15 amino acids. The CDR3 loop reads CASSGRQGQSSPLHF. The CDR3 DNA sequence: TGTGCCAGCAGCGGCCGACAGGGGCAGAGTTCACCCCTCCACTTT.

The chain joins TRBV6-5 to TRBJ2-3; D possibly corresponds to TRBD1 (5 bases). Trimming removed 5 bases from V and 4 bases from J, with 16 bases in between. Germline V gene lookup returns CDR1 MNHEY and CDR2 SVGAGI. The length of the CDR3 is 15 residues. The CDR3 DNA reads TGTGCCAGCAGTCAGGAGCTAGGGGTGGCAGATACGCAGTATTTT. Protein: CASSQELGVADTQYF.

This chain connects TRBV15 to TRBJ2-1; no clear D. Trimming pared 1 base from V and 9 bases from J, leaving 13 bases between. Germline lookup yields CDR1 LNHNV and CDR2 YYDKDF (reference sequence). The length of the CDR3 is 14 residues. CDR3 sequence: CATSRAASVGEQFF. The CDR3 DNA reads TGTGCCACCAGCAGAGCCGCTAGTGTCGGTGAGCAGTTCTTC.

This clone was seen a single time. The CDR3 protein is CASSTGTGGFYNSPLHF. DNA for the CDR3: TGTGCCAGCAGCACAGGGACAGGGGGATTCTATAATTCACCCCTCCACTTT. This chain joins TRBV9 and TRBJ1-6, with 11 bases that match TRBD1. CDR1 SGDLS and CDR2 YYNGEE come from the germline V gene. J was trimmed by 3 bases and V by 4 bases; bases with no gene match: 6. This CDR3 contains 17 residues.

This chain joins TRBV19 and TRBJ2-3; 8 positions match TRBD1. J was trimmed by 3 bases and V by 5 bases; bases with no gene match: 7. This CDR3 is 15 amino acids long. Germline V lookup: CDR1 LNHDA, CDR2 SQIVND (reference sequence). CDR3 amino acids: CASSDSGGRTDTQYF. The CDR3 DNA is TGTGCCAGTAGTGATTCAGGGGGCCGTACAGATACGCAGTATTTT.

V usage is TRBV7-9 and J usage is TRBJ2-7, with 7 nucleotides matching TRBD2. V dropped 5 bases and J dropped 5; count of bases not matched to a gene: 12. Germline V gives CDR1 SEHNR, CDR2 FQNEAQ (reference sequence). The CDR3 is 15 residues long. Here the CDR3 DNA reads TGTGCCAGCAGCCCATCGGCGGGCGGGAGTAACGAGCAGTACTTC. Translating it yields CASSPSAGGSNEQYF.

Comments on this clone: At one end the junction does not follow the germline gene, possibly because of a read error. The chain links TRBV28 to TRBJ1-4, with 12 bases aligning to TRBD1. The CDR3 runs to 13 residues. Per the germline V gene, CDR1 is MDHEN and CDR2 is SYDVKM. The CDR3 is CASSLGTGGVRVF. For the CDR3, the DNA is TGTGCCAGCAGTTTAGGGACAGGGGGCGTGAGGGTTTTT.

The chain couples TRBV25-1 to TRBJ2-1, with D possibly called TRBD1 or TRBD2 (6 bases each). Trimming shortened V by 5 bases and J by 5 bases, and 22 bases separated the two germline ends. Germline CDR1 is MGHDK and CDR2 is SYGVNS. This CDR3 has 17 amino acids. The CDR3 region has the DNA TGTGCCAGCAGTCTTGCCGGGGGCGGAGGGAGAAACAATGAGCAGTTCTTC. Residues: CASSLAGGGGRNNEQFF.

This clone was seen a few times. The genes are TRBV7-9 and TRBJ1-4; D is uncertain. CDR3 size: 15 residues. The germline CDR1 and CDR2 sequences are SEHNR and FQNEAQ (reference sequence). Deletions cut 2 bases from V and 0 bases from J, with 7 bases between. CDR3 nucleotide sequence: TGTGCCAGCAGCTTAAGTGCCGCAACTAATGAAAAACTGTTTTTT. Translated, it gives CASSLSAATNEKLFF.

The chain employs TRBV5-1 and TRBJ1-1, with TRBD1 identical over 8 bases. V was pared by 3 bases and J by 0 bases, with 1 base of the junction left unmatched. Germline assignment: CDR1 SGHRS and CDR2 YFSETQ. The CDR3 has 14 amino acids. The CDR3 nucleotides are TGCGCCAGCAGCTCGGACAGGGTGAACACTGAAGCTTTCTTT. Residues: CASSSDRVNTEAFF.

The chain recombines TRBV6-5 with TRBJ2-3; 7 bases are a match to TRBD2. The CDR3 is made up of 14 amino acids. The ends lost 7 bases at V and 2 bases at J; junction bases unmatched: 6. The V gene's germline CDR1 is MNHEY and CDR2 SVGAGI. The CDR3 DNA reads as TGTGCCAGCACCTCGCGGGGGATCACAGATACGCAGTATTTT. Translated, it gives CASTSRGITDTQYF.

The gene calls are TRBV6-5 and TRBJ1-5, with D tentatively TRBD1 (5 bases). Trimming left V 0 bases short and J 7 bases short, with 10 bases between. CDR1 MNHEY and CDR2 SVGAGI come from the germline V gene. The CDR3 runs to 14 residues. CDR3 in amino acids: CASSYSRAGQPQHF. CDR3 DNA sequence: TGTGCCAGCAGTTACTCCAGGGCGGGCCAGCCCCAGCATTTT.

V is TRBV25-1 and J is TRBJ2-3; 8 nucleotides align to TRBD1. The CDR3 totals 14 residues. Per germline, CDR1 MGHDK and CDR2 SYGVNS. V lost 3 bases, J lost 6 bases, and 5 bases stayed unmatched. CDR3 sequence: CASSDHRGSDTQYF. CDR3 coding DNA: TGTGCCAGCAGTGATCACAGGGGGTCGGATACGCAGTATTTT. The whole variable domain, filled in from reference TRBV25-1 and TRBJ2-3, reads EADIYQTPRYLVIGTGKKITLECSQTMGHDKMYWYQQDPGMELHLIHYSYGVNSTEKGDLSSESTVSRIRTEHFPLTLESARPSHTSQYLCASSDHRGSDTQYFGPGTRLTVL.

This clone was found once. The chain couples TRBV29-1 to TRBJ2-3; D is unresolved. The CDR3 length is 14 residues. V lost 7 bases to trimming and J lost 2 bases, with 16 bases between them. Looked up from germline, CDR1 is SQVTM and CDR2 is ANQGSEA. CDR3: CSDRTGRPTDTQYF. As DNA, the CDR3 is TGCAGCGATCGGACCGGGCGGCCCACAGATACGCAGTATTTT.